These 19 T cell receptor beta chains were all obtained from the same sample, sequenced in a study of post-analysis software for immune sequencing data (dated by TCRdb to about 2015). Antigens for these TCRs are unknown. The library was made by PCR. This sample was sequenced with an Illumina HiSeq 2500. To reduce PCR and sequencing biases, unique molecular identifiers were incorporated into the TCR beta cDNA libraries. Starting from the raw public reads, TCRdb applied fastp trimming at Q25, assembled clones with MiXCR and retained in-frame beta chains. A single entry per CDR3 protein holds the most common genes and DNA from its merged rows. The sample records 600,000 to 750,000 distinct CDR3 sequences, 59% of which are singletons. Approximately 11% of the sample comes from the top ten. Beyond this particular receptor, the publication reports: A handful of TRBV segments, including TRBV5-6, TRBV5-1 and TRBV20-1, were significantly more frequent in patients than controls.

The sequenced material came from blood. These receptors were obtained from a girl aged 2 to 9 with multiple sclerosis.

This clonotype was recorded a few times. The genes are TRBV29-1 and TRBJ2-7; possibly TRBD1 or TRBD2 for D (5 bases each). The germline gives CDR1 SQVTM, CDR2 ANQGSEA. The CDR3 sequence is 12 residues long. Trimming stripped 8 bases from V and 2 bases from J, with 13 bases between. Written as DNA, the CDR3 is TGCAGCCTTTATGGGACCCCCTACGAGCAGTACTTC. Amino acids: CSLYGTPYEQYF.

The rearrangement links TRBV4-2 to TRBJ1-1; 7 nucleotides match TRBD1. V dropped 0 bases and J dropped 6; count of bases not matched to a gene: 4. The CDR3 covers 14 residues. Germline V lookup: CDR1 LGHNA, CDR2 YNFKEQ. The CDR3 reads CASSQDPGTAEAFF. DNA for the CDR3: TGTGCCAGCAGCCAAGATCCCGGGACAGCTGAAGCTTTCTTT.

The gene calls are TRBV7-8 and TRBJ2-5, with D possibly matching TRBD2 (5 bases). The germline CDR1 and CDR2 sequences are SGHVS and FQNEAQ. The V end was cut by 2 bases, the J end by 1 base, with 11 bases between. There are 15 residues in the CDR3. The CDR3: CASSLTRVPQETQYF. DNA of the CDR3: TGTGCCAGCAGCTTAACGCGGGTCCCCCAAGAGACCCAGTACTTC.

V gene TRBV20-1 combines with J gene TRBJ2-3; 11 bases align to TRBD2. Looked up from germline, CDR1 is DFQATT and CDR2 is SNEGSKA (reference sequence). V was pared by 6 bases and J by 4 bases, with 6 bases of the junction left unmatched. There are 14 residues in the CDR3. The CDR3 region is CSAEGLAGPDTQYF. The CDR3 DNA follows: TGCAGTGCAGAAGGACTAGCGGGTCCAGATACGCAGTATTTT.

The chain recombines TRBV12-3 or TRBV12-4 with TRBJ2-1; 7 positions match TRBD2. V dropped 8 bases and J dropped 5; count of bases not matched to a gene: 6. The CDR3 runs 13 residues. CDR3 sequence: CASGGGIDNEQFF. The CDR3 DNA is TGTGCCAGCGGGGGGGGTATAGACAATGAGCAGTTCTTC.

This clonotype was counted only a few times. V gene TRBV5-1 combines with J gene TRBJ2-1; 7 bases are a match to TRBD1. J lost 0 bases, V lost 2 bases, and 2 bases had no gene match. The CDR3 covers 15 residues. The germline V gene has CDR1 SGHRS and CDR2 YFSETQ. As DNA, the CDR3 is TGCGCCAGCAGCTTTACAGGGGTCTCCTACAATGAGCAGTTCTTC. Protein product: CASSFTGVSYNEQFF.

This clonotype was counted between two and nine times. This chain links TRBV7-9 with TRBJ2-1; tentatively, D is TRBD1 (6 bases). Germline CDR1 reads SEHNR; CDR2 reads FQNEAQ (reference sequence). The CDR3 covers 14 residues. Trimming shortened V by 4 bases and J by 6 bases, and 13 bases separated the two germline ends. DNA for the CDR3: TGTGCCAGCAGCTCACAGGGTGGGCGCAATGAGCAGTTCTTC. Encoded protein: CASSSQGGRNEQFF. The variable domain in full, completed from reference TRBV7-9 and TRBJ2-1, reads DTGVSQNPRHKITKRGQNVTFRCDPISEHNRLYWYRQTLGQGPEFLTYFQNEAQLEKSRLLSDRFSAERPKGSFSTLEIQRTEQGDSAMYLCASSSQGGRNEQFFGPGTRLTVL.

V usage is TRBV12-3 or TRBV12-4 and J usage is TRBJ2-1; D gene uncertain. V gave up 6 bases and J gave up 9 bases, with 9 bases separating them. CDR3 length: 11 amino acids. The CDR3 sequence is CASSPWVEQFF. The CDR3, as DNA: TGTGCCAGCAGCCCTTGGGTTGAGCAGTTCTTC.

V is TRBV6-2 or TRBV6-3 and J is TRBJ2-5; tentatively, D is TRBD2 (5 bases). Germline V gene data show CDR1 as MNHEY and CDR2 as SVGEGT. Trimming pared 9 bases from V and 11 bases from J, leaving 25 bases between. The CDR3 is 14 residues long. CDR3 in amino acids: CASSRVGVLKEQYF. CDR3 bases: TGTGCCAGTTCCCGAGTCGGGGTGCTTAAGGAGCAGTACTTC.

The chain couples TRBV6-6 to TRBJ2-7; 7 bases are shared with TRBD1. This CDR3 has 13 amino acids. The germline V gene has CDR1 MNHNY and CDR2 SVGAGI (reference sequence). After removal of 6 bases from V and 7 bases from J, the junction contained 9 bases not matched to a gene. The CDR3 here is CASSPLGTAEQYF. Written as DNA, the CDR3 is TGTGCCAGCAGCCCCCTCGGGACAGCTGAGCAGTACTTC.

This chain joins TRBV5-8 and TRBJ1-5; D not certain. Between the trimmed V and J ends, which lost 7 bases and 0 bases, there was a span of 11 bases. The CDR3 consists of 14 residues. Germline V lookup: CDR1 SGHTS, CDR2 YDEGEE. CDR3 protein: CASADGYSNQPQHF. As DNA, the CDR3 is TGTGCCAGCGCAGACGGATATAGCAATCAGCCCCAGCATTTT.

This sequence joins TRBV13 and TRBJ2-1; D might be TRBD1 (5 bases). Germline CDR1 PRHDT, CDR2 FYEKMQ (reference sequence). The CDR3 is 16 amino acids. Trimming shortened V by 1 base and J by 3 bases, and 13 bases separated the two germline ends. The CDR3 reads CASSLEGVLGYNEQFF. For the CDR3, the DNA is TGTGCCAGCAGCTTAGAAGGGGTATTGGGCTACAATGAGCAGTTCTTC.

V is TRBV5-1 and J is TRBJ1-4, with D tentatively TRBD1 (6 bases). Trimming cost V 2 bases and J 7 bases, with 21 bases left between them. CDR1 is SGHRS and CDR2 is YFSETQ in the germline V gene. This CDR3 has 17 residues. The CDR3 region is CASSFEFRQSGAEKLFF. Written as DNA, the CDR3 is TGCGCCAGCAGCTTTGAATTCCGGCAGTCGGGGGCTGAAAAACTGTTTTTT.

The gene calls are TRBV4-1 and TRBJ2-7, with 8 bases identical to TRBD1. The CDR3 contains 16 residues. Germline V lookup: CDR1 MGHRA, CDR2 YSYEKL. V was pared by 3 bases and J by 0 bases, with 7 bases of the junction left unmatched. The CDR3 bases are TGCGCCAGCAGCCAGGCGGACAGGGCGATCTCCTACGAGCAGTACTTC. Its protein product is CASSQADRAISYEQYF.

V usage is TRBV20-1 and J usage is TRBJ2-7; 8 nucleotides agree with TRBD1. Germline V gene lookup returns CDR1 DFQATT and CDR2 SNEGSKA (reference sequence). V was clipped by 6 bases and J by 4 bases; unmatched bases: 8. CDR3 length: 13 residues. The CDR3 region is CSAVRQGRYEQYF. The CDR3 nucleotides are TGCAGTGCCGTCCGACAGGGGAGATACGAGCAGTACTTC.

The chain couples TRBV5-5 to TRBJ2-3, with 8 bases fitting TRBD2. CDR3 size: 17 residues. V lost 6 bases to trimming and J lost 3 bases; unmatched junction nucleotides: 15. The germline V gene has CDR1 SGHKS and CDR2 YYEKEE (reference sequence). Written as DNA, the CDR3 is TGTGCCAGCACCCTGGGGAACAGCGGGGGCGTAACAGATACGCAGTATTTT. As protein: CASTLGNSGGVTDTQYF.

The J gene is TRBJ1-2, the V gene TRBV7-2; no clear D gene. V shed 2 bases and J shed 8 bases, with 12 bases lying between them. The germline CDR1 and CDR2 sequences are SGHTA and FQGNSA. The CDR3 is made up of 13 amino acids. CDR3: CASSLLQPGGYTF. CDR3 nucleotides: TGTGCCAGCAGCTTACTTCAACCGGGGGGCTACACCTTC.

The CDR3 is CASSGGHWAGANVLTF. For the CDR3, the DNA is TGCGCCAGCAGCGGGGGACACTGGGCTGGGGCCAACGTCCTGACTTTC. The rearrangement uses TRBV5-1 and TRBJ2-6; D may be TRBD1 (6 bases). CDR1 and CDR2 (germline): SGHRS, YFSETQ. The CDR3 is 16 amino acids. Trimming removed 4 bases from V and 2 bases from J, with 13 bases in between.

The sample holds one count of this clonotype. V usage is TRBV10-3 and J usage is TRBJ1-6; weak D call: TRBD1 (6 bases). Germline loops: CDR1 ENHRY, CDR2 SYGVKD. Trimming took off 5 bases at V and 10 bases at J, with 27 bases between the two ends. The CDR3 sequence is 18 residues long. The CDR3 here is CAISPGGGFAGEGSPLHF. In DNA, the CDR3 is TGTGCCATCAGTCCTGGGGGCGGATTCGCAGGGGAAGGGTCACCCCTCCACTTT.